One sample yielded the 24 T cell receptor beta chains listed below, sequenced in a study of blood T cell repertoires in COVID-19. Sequencing was performed with immunoSEQ multiplex PCR; in TCRdb, only in-frame clones are kept and a portion is missing. The profile shows roughly 140,000 clones, 70% to 85% of them singletons. The sequencing sample was made of peripheral blood. The source is a man aged 60 to 75 with active or convalescent COVID-19.

CDR3 protein: CASSQESFIGAGNTIYF. CDR3 in DNA: TGCGCCAGCAGCCAAGAATCGTTCATAGGGGCAGGAAACACCATATATTTT. The chain combines TRBV4-3 with TRBJ1-3, with D maybe TRBD1 (5 bases). The V gene's germline CDR1 is LGHNA and CDR2 YSLEER. There are 17 residues in the CDR3. V was clipped by 0 bases and J by 4 bases, with 16 bases between them.

This clone has just one count. V is TRBV2 and J is TRBJ2-3, with D uncertain. Germline loops: CDR1 SNHLY, CDR2 FYNNEI. The CDR3 is 16 amino acids. V was shortened by 2 bases and J by 0 bases, with 12 bases between the two germline ends. CDR3 bases: TGTGCCAGCAGTGAATACGAGGCGTCTAGCACAGATACGCAGTATTTT. This encodes CASSEYEASSTDTQYF.

V usage is TRBV21-1 and J usage is TRBJ2-7; TRBD2, as called in the table, went unchecked against the DNA. TRBV21-1 is labeled a pseudogene. This CDR3 spans 16 amino acids. This chain's CDR3 is CASSWWFRVGLYEQYV. The DNA for the CDR3 is TGTGCCAGCAGCTGGTGGTTCCGCGTCGGGTTATACGAGCAGTACGTC.

The rearrangement joins TRBV24-1 to TRBJ2-3; no definite D call. CDR1 and CDR2 from the germline V gene are KGHDR and SFDVKD. The CDR3 has 13 residues. The V and J ends lost 10 bases and 5 bases respectively, with 15 bases between them. CDR3 sequence: CATSRSALDTQYF. As DNA, the CDR3 is TGTGCCACATCGAGAAGCGCCCTAGATACGCAGTATTTT.

The chain combines TRBV25-1 with TRBJ2-5, with 7 bases matching TRBD2. The ends lost 7 bases at V and 5 bases at J; junction bases unmatched: 1. Germline V CDR1 and CDR2: MGHDK, SYGVNS. The CDR3 loop spans 11 amino acids. The DNA of the CDR3 is TGTGCCAGCACCGGGGGGGAGACCCAGTACTTC. Translated: CASTGGETQYF.

The J gene is TRBJ2-5, the V gene TRBV11-3, with a weak D call TRBD1 (6 bases). There are 14 residues in the CDR3. Germline V CDR1 and CDR2: SGHNT, YENEEA. V was clipped by 2 bases and J by 7 bases, with 14 bases between them. In nucleotides, the CDR3 is TGTGCCAGCAGCTTATCACCAGGGGTAGGGACCCAGTACTTC. It yields the protein CASSLSPGVGTQYF.

V usage is TRBV5-1 and J usage is TRBJ1-1; 8 nucleotides align to TRBD1. Germline V gives CDR1 SGHRS, CDR2 YFSETQ. The V segment lost 4 bases and the J segment 5 bases; nucleotides outside the gene matches: 10. The CDR3 totals 15 residues. The CDR3 DNA sequence: TGCGCCAGCAGCCCAGAACAGGGACAGGATACTGAAGCTTTCTTT. This sequence encodes CASSPEQGQDTEAFF.

This rearrangement joins TRBV4-3 to TRBJ1-1; tentative D call: TRBD1 (6 bases). V lost 0 bases and J 1 base, leaving 15 bases between the germline ends. The V gene's germline CDR1 is LGHNA and CDR2 YSLEER. CDR3 length equals 17 residues. Written as DNA, the CDR3 is TGCGCCAGCAGCCAAGAGATCTCAGGACAGAGGAACACTGAAGCTTTCTTT. It encodes CASSQEISGQRNTEAFF.

The CDR3 spells CASSQEVGGNTEAFF. The CDR3 DNA reads TGCGCCAGCAGCCAAGAGGTCGGAGGGAACACTGAAGCTTTCTTT. The rearrangement joins TRBV4-3 to TRBJ1-1, with D hard to call. V was pared by 0 bases and J by 1 base, with 9 bases between. Germline CDR1 LGHNA, CDR2 YSLEER. This CDR3 has 15 amino acids.

This clone came up a few times. CDR3 nucleotides: TGCGCCAGCAGCCAAGATGGGACTGGCGGGCTAGCGGGAGGGCCGGATACGCAGTATTTT. Its translation: CASSQDGTGGLAGGPDTQYF. This chain uses TRBV4-1 with TRBJ2-3, with 12 bases identical to TRBD2. J lost 6 bases, V lost 0 bases, and 16 bases had no gene match. Germline V gene data show CDR1 as MGHRA and CDR2 as YSYEKL. The CDR3 runs to 20 residues.

CDR3 DNA sequence: TGCGCCAGCAGCCAAGGTTCAGGGGTTAATCAGCCCCAGCATTTT. Translation gives CASSQGSGVNQPQHF. The V and J genes are TRBV4-3 and TRBJ1-5; D perhaps matches TRBD1 (6 bases). The CDR3 is made up of 15 amino acids. Germline V gives CDR1 LGHNA, CDR2 YSLEER. The V end lost 1 base, the J end lost 4 bases, and 11 bases lay between the germline ends.

CDR3 in amino acids: CASSQGQAQDQPQHF. The CDR3 bases are TGTGCCAGCAGCCAGGGGCAGGCTCAAGATCAGCCCCAGCATTTT. The chain couples TRBV2 to TRBJ1-5; D might be TRBD1 (6 bases). Germline assignment: CDR1 SNHLY and CDR2 FYNNEI. V lost 6 bases and J 5 bases, leaving 17 bases between the germline ends. The CDR3 has 15 amino acids.

The chain has TRBV6-2 or TRBV6-3 and TRBJ2-3; D is uncertain. The CDR3 covers 12 residues. The ends were cut back, 5 bases at V and 1 base at J, with 4 bases in the middle. Germline values: CDR1 MNHEY, CDR2 SVGEGT. The CDR3 loop is CASSLGTDTQYF. DNA for the CDR3: TGTGCCAGCAGTCTTGGCACAGATACGCAGTATTTT.

This rearrangement joins TRBV7-2 to TRBJ2-1, with 7 bases lining up with TRBD1. The CDR3 has 16 residues. V was clipped by 0 bases and J by 6 bases; unmatched bases: 8. Germline V gene data show CDR1 as SGHTA and CDR2 as FQGNSA. CDR3 residues: CASSLAYRGRGNEQFF. CDR3 DNA: TGTGCCAGCAGCTTAGCCTACAGGGGCAGAGGCAATGAGCAGTTCTTC. The whole variable domain, remainder taken from reference TRBV7-2 and TRBJ2-1, is GAGVSQSPSNKVTEKGKDVELRCDPISGHTALYWYRQSLGQGLEFLIYFQGNSAPDKSGLPSDRFSAERTGGSVSTLTIQRTQQEDSAVYLCASSLAYRGRGNEQFFGPGTRLTVL.

This rearrangement joins TRBV7-9 to TRBJ2-1, with TRBD1 matching 10 bases. Germline V CDR1 and CDR2: SEHNR, FQNEAQ (reference sequence). This CDR3 is 16 amino acids long. J lost 8 bases, V lost 4 bases, and 11 bases had no gene match. The CDR3: CASSSSAGQGIYEQFF. DNA for the CDR3: TGTGCCAGCAGCTCATCGGCGGGACAGGGGATCTATGAGCAGTTCTTC.

V gene TRBV19 combines with J gene TRBJ1-1, with 7 nucleotides matching TRBD1. Trimming at V came to 4 bases and at J to 1 base, leaving 6 bases not matched to a gene. CDR1 and CDR2 from the germline V gene are LNHDA and SQIVND (reference sequence). CDR3 length: 15 amino acids. This CDR3 is CASSKPRTGNTEAFF. Here the CDR3 DNA reads TGTGCCAGTAGTAAACCGCGGACAGGGAACACTGAAGCTTTCTTT.

This clone turned up a few times. The V gene is TRBV6-5, the J gene TRBJ2-3; 7 bases line up with TRBD1. J was trimmed by 6 bases and V by 5 bases; bases with no gene match: 8. CDR1 is MNHEY, CDR2 SVGAGI, per germline. The CDR3 covers 14 residues. DNA for the CDR3: TGTGCCAGCAGTACCGGGACAGCTCCGGATACGCAGTATTTT. This gives the protein CASSTGTAPDTQYF.

V and J are TRBV2 and TRBJ1-5; D possibly corresponds to TRBD1 (5 bases). This CDR3 has 14 amino acids. Germline-derived CDR1 and CDR2 are SNHLY and FYNNEI. V lost 6 bases, J lost 7 bases, and 16 bases lay in between. CDR3 sequence: CASSRDSETQPQHF. The CDR3 region has the DNA TGTGCCAGCAGCCGAGACAGCGAGACCCAGCCCCAGCATTTT.

The gene calls are TRBV27 and TRBJ2-1; 8 bases agree with TRBD2. The CDR3 extends over 16 amino acids. The germline V gene encodes CDR1 MNHEY and CDR2 SMNVEV (reference sequence). The V and J ends lost 4 bases and 3 bases, in that order; junction bases with no gene match: 8. DNA for the CDR3: TGTGCCAGCAGTTCCCGGGTTAGCGGGGTCTACAATGAGCAGTTCTTC. It specifies CASSSRVSGVYNEQFF.

The V call is TRBV24-1, the J call TRBJ2-5; 9 nucleotides align to TRBD2. The germline gives CDR1 KGHDR, CDR2 SFDVKD. CDR3 length equals 13 residues. V trimming: 10 bases; J trimming: 5 bases; junction bases outside the gene matches: 7. CDR3 nucleotide sequence: TGTGCCACTAGCGGGAGTGGGTGGGAGACCCAGTACTTC. Translated: CATSGSGWETQYF.

Details on this clone: This sample also contains other DNA sequences that code for the same CDR3. The genes are TRBV18 and TRBJ1-6, with a weak D call TRBD1 (5 bases). Germline V gene lookup returns CDR1 KGHSH and CDR2 LQKENI. The V end was cut by 6 bases, the J end by 10 bases, with 16 bases between. This CDR3 has 14 amino acids. The CDR3 bases are TGTGCCAGCTCGCGGGACCGGGAGGGATCACCCCTCCACTTT. It encodes CASSRDREGSPLHF.

The V call is TRBV10-1, the J call TRBJ2-7, with TRBD1 matching over 9 bases. After removal of 4 bases from V and 2 bases from J, the junction contained 3 bases not matched to a gene. This CDR3 contains 14 residues. Germline V gene data show CDR1 as WNHNN and CDR2 as SYGVQD (reference sequence). CDR3 residues: CASSGGQGTYEQYF. The CDR3 bases are TGCGCCAGCAGTGGGGGACAGGGCACCTACGAGCAGTACTTC.

The chain recombines TRBV7-2 with TRBJ2-1; D might be TRBD2 (6 bases). Between the trimmed V and J ends, which lost 0 bases and 1 base, there was a span of 16 bases. The CDR3 runs to 18 residues. In germline, CDR1 is SGHTA, CDR2 FQGNSA. CDR3 sequence: CASSLALRGGVSYNEQFF. CDR3 nucleotides: TGTGCCAGCAGCTTAGCGCTAAGGGGCGGGGTATCCTACAATGAGCAGTTCTTC.

This sequence joins TRBV15 and TRBJ2-6, with 11 positions matching TRBD1. Germline V gives CDR1 LNHNV, CDR2 YYDKDF (reference sequence). The junction had 9 bases not matched to a gene; V was cut back by 4 bases and J by 4 bases. This CDR3 contains 18 residues. In nucleotides, the CDR3 is TGTGCCACCAGCACGGGACAGGGGGGTTTGGCGGGGGCCAACGTCCTGACTTTC. Its protein is CATSTGQGGLAGANVLTF.